The clone carrying this T cell receptor (beta chain) was detected many times. This specimen belongs to a study of naive and memory T cell subsets. Trimming removed 0 bases from V and 1 base from J, with 6 bases in between. CDR1 and CDR2 (germline): GTSNPN, SVGIG (reference sequence). The CDR3 consists of 13 residues. Documented treatment: skin biopsy from PPD injection site in Mantoux-positive individual. The library had UMIs added by 3' ligation of an oligonucleotide to TCR cDNA. Unsorted total RNA, roughly 1 to 1000 ng, was DNase treated before reverse transcription. The SP2 primer and nested alpha and beta constant region primers amplified ligated cDNA in four rounds. MiXCR was run by TCRdb on the UMI-ligation and nested PCR reads, yielding one entry per CDR3 protein. Here the sample spans more than 20,000 distinct CDR3 sequences, roughly 5.5% being singletons.

This sequence originates from an adult in good health. The sequences come from skin, collected from a tuberculin skin test site. The chain carries TRBV30 and TRBJ1-1, with D possibly TRBD1 on 5 matching bases. Here the CDR3 reads CAWSVQGNTEAFF. The CDR3 DNA sequence: TGTGCCTGGAGTGTCCAGGGGAACACTGAAGCTTTCTTT.